This T cell receptor (beta chain) originates from a study of T cell repertoires in cytomegalovirus infection. Overall study: Public TCR beta signatures indicated both CMV infection and matching HLA type. Broader study findings: Identification of carriers of CMV plus the relevant HLA was performed using cumulative public TCR beta family frequency. The ex vivo response was dominated by HLA-C-restricted CMV-specific TCR beta clonotypes.

One entry per CDR3 protein results from TCRdb running MiXCR on the reads. The sample includes about 530,000 distinct CDR3 sequences, approximately 26% seen only once; the top ten take less than 15%. As to this clonotype: Its antigen is not known.

The source of this sequence is a human donor in good health (CMV status not recorded). Some clones in this sample may be carry-over from other donors' samples. The material sequenced was PBMCs.

The CDR3 is CASQSGTGGNTEAFF. As DNA, the CDR3 is TGTGCCAGCCAATCCGGGACAGGGGGGAACACTGAAGCTTTCTTT. The rearrangement links TRBV6-2 or TRBV6-3 to TRBJ1-1; 11 bases line up with TRBD1. CDR3 length: 15 residues. Trimming removed 8 bases from V and 1 base from J; junction bases left unmatched: 6. The germline gives CDR1 MNHEY, CDR2 SVGEGT.